Listed here are 26 T cell receptor beta chains from one sample, sequenced in a study of vaccination and CD4 T cells after COVID-19. No antigen has been identified for these receptors. Treatment in this sample: approximately 10-day PBMC culture with coronavirus spike peptide pools or control peptides (ViraFEST assay). Sequencing of DNA taken from cultured CD4+ T cells relied on the Oncomine TCR Beta short-read assay. Using its own MiXCR run on the PCR reads, TCRdb lists one record per CDR3 protein. The repertoire consists of about 20,000 distinct CDR3 sequences, with around half occurring once and the leading ten covering around 7.4%. Sample: CD4+ T cells from blood, cultured in vitro. The receptors derive from a human donor who had recovered from COVID-19.

This clonotype was picked up a small number of times. In nucleotides, the CDR3 is TGTGCCACCAGCAGAGGAACAAGGGAGCTGTTTTTT. This translates into CATSRGTRELFF. This rearrangement joins TRBV15 to TRBJ2-2; D remains unclear. In germline, CDR1 is LNHNV, CDR2 YYDKDF (reference sequence). V was trimmed by 1 base and J by 9 bases, leaving 6 bases between them. The CDR3 loop spans 12 amino acids.

This clonotype was seen a few times. V usage is TRBV2 and J usage is TRBJ1-2; tentative D call: TRBD1 (5 bases). The germline CDR1 and CDR2 sequences are SNHLY and FYNNEI. The germline V and J ends were trimmed by 4 bases and 4 bases, with 10 bases remaining between them. The CDR3 loop spans 13 amino acids. The CDR3 is CASSGGLIYGYTF. Written as DNA, the CDR3 is TGTGCCAGCAGTGGGGGCTTAATCTATGGCTACACCTTC.

V and J are TRBV7-2 and TRBJ1-1; 9 bases fit TRBD1. Germline values: CDR1 SGHTA, CDR2 FQGNSA. CDR3 length: 15 residues. V shed 5 bases and J 6 bases; nucleotides not matched to a gene: 10. The CDR3 DNA reads TGTGCCAGCAGCCGACGTGCACAGGGGGCGTCTGAAGCTTTCTTT. Translated, it gives CASSRRAQGASEAFF.

This rearrangement joins TRBV6-4 to TRBJ2-3; 7 bases agree with TRBD2. The CDR3 extends over 14 amino acids. V was pared by 7 bases and J by 7 bases, with 11 bases of the junction left unmatched. Germline assignment: CDR1 MRHNA and CDR2 SNTAGT. The CDR3 spells CASIAGRPHYTQYF. The CDR3 DNA follows: TGTGCCAGCATAGCGGGCCGTCCCCACTATACGCAGTATTTT.

This clonotype has only a few counts. The rearrangement joins TRBV27 to TRBJ2-1; 8 bases match TRBD2. The J call is uncertain, as TRBJ2-7 better fits the DNA end. Germline CDR1 and CDR2: MNHEY and SMNVEV (reference sequence). The CDR3 has 12 amino acids. DNA of the CDR3: TGTGCCAGCTGCAACGGGAGGGAAGAGCAGTACTTC. Protein product: CASCNGREEQYF.

The chain recombines TRBV20-1 with TRBJ2-1; D ambiguous. CDR3 size: 13 residues. V was cut by 4 bases and J by 7 bases, with 14 bases left in between. Germline lookup yields CDR1 DFQATT and CDR2 SNEGSKA (reference sequence). The CDR3 coding sequence is TGCAGTGCTATCAAAGTCGGTGGGAATGAGCAGTTCTTC. Translation gives CSAIKVGGNEQFF.

The gene calls are TRBV28 and TRBJ2-3; the D gene is possibly TRBD1 (6 bases). Germline assignment: CDR1 MDHEN and CDR2 SYDVKM. The CDR3 spans 14 residues. The V gene lost 6 bases and the J gene lost 4 bases, with 14 bases spanning the gap. The DNA of the CDR3 is TGTGCCAGCAGCCAGGGGCGTGTCGCAGATACGCAGTATTTT. It specifies CASSQGRVADTQYF.

This clonotype was counted between two and nine times. V usage is TRBV5-8 and J usage is TRBJ2-7; tentatively, D is TRBD1 (5 bases). Per germline, CDR1 SGHTS and CDR2 YDEGEE. The CDR3 spans 14 residues. V lost 0 bases to trimming and J lost 3 bases, with 10 bases between them. CDR3 amino acids: CASSLGGTDYEQYF. CDR3 nucleotide sequence: TGTGCCAGCAGCTTGGGGGGCACCGACTACGAGCAGTACTTC.

The V gene is TRBV5-6, the J gene TRBJ1-1; D not certain. Germline V gene lookup returns CDR1 SGHDT and CDR2 YYEEEE. There are 14 residues in the CDR3. Trimming stripped 2 bases from V and 0 bases from J, with 8 bases between. CDR3 DNA: TGTGCCAGCAGCTTCAACTTTATGAACACTGAAGCTTTCTTT. Residues: CASSFNFMNTEAFF.

V and J are TRBV19 and TRBJ1-5, with unresolved D. CDR1 LNHDA and CDR2 SQIVND come from the germline V gene (reference sequence). CDR3 length equals 20 residues. Trimming removed 1 base from V and 0 bases from J, with 22 bases in between. CDR3 in amino acids: CASSIGGKAALYGSNQPQHF. CDR3 sequence (DNA): TGTGCCAGTAGTATAGGAGGGAAGGCCGCGTTGTACGGTAGCAATCAGCCCCAGCATTTT.

The chain is built from TRBV20-1 and TRBJ1-5, with 8 bases matching TRBD1. Trimming removed 4 bases from V and 6 bases from J; junction bases left unmatched: 11. CDR1 is DFQATT and CDR2 is SNEGSKA in the germline V gene (reference sequence). The CDR3 sequence is 15 residues long. The DNA for the CDR3 is TGCAGTGCTAAGTCAGGGGGCATGTCGTTTCAGCCCCAGCATTTT. Its translation: CSAKSGGMSFQPQHF.

The J gene is TRBJ1-1, the V gene TRBV6-2 or TRBV6-3; a possible D gene is TRBD1 (5 bases). The germline gives CDR1 MNHEY, CDR2 SVGEGT. Trimming cost V 8 bases and J 1 base, with 17 bases left between them. The CDR3 runs 15 residues. The CDR3 sequence: CASHDGRGRNTEAFF. The DNA of the CDR3 is TGTGCCAGCCATGACGGCCGGGGGAGGAACACTGAAGCTTTCTTT.

This clonotype was counted between two and nine times. V is TRBV7-8 and J is TRBJ2-5, with a tentative D call TRBD1 (6 bases). The CDR3 contains 13 residues. V gave up 1 base and J gave up 6 bases, with 9 bases separating them. Germline V gives CDR1 SGHVS, CDR2 FQNEAQ. The CDR3 DNA follows: TGTGCCAGCAGCTTAGAAGGGGGAAAGACCCAGTACTTC. It codes for CASSLEGGKTQYF.

The rearrangement joins TRBV28 to TRBJ1-6; 7 positions match TRBD1. V shed 8 bases and J 7 bases; nucleotides not matched to a gene: 14. The CDR3 totals 16 residues. From germline, CDR1 is MDHEN and CDR2 SYDVKM. In nucleotides, the CDR3 is TGTGCCAGCGCACCCCCTTTGACAGGGCCCAATTCACCCCTCCACTTT. It translates to CASAPPLTGPNSPLHF.

The V and J genes are TRBV18 and TRBJ1-1; D perhaps matches TRBD1 (5 bases). CDR1 is KGHSH, CDR2 LQKENI, per germline. Trimming took off 4 bases at V and 3 bases at J, with 15 bases between the two ends. The CDR3 has 15 amino acids. CDR3: CASSQQPQGYTEAFF. DNA of the CDR3: TGTGCCAGCTCACAGCAGCCTCAGGGATACACTGAAGCTTTCTTT. The whole variable domain, filled in from reference TRBV18 and TRBJ1-1, reads NAGVMQNPRHLVRRRGQEARLRCSPMKGHSHVYWYRQLPEEGLKFMVYLQKENIIDESGMPKERFSAEFPKEGPSILRIQQVVRGDSAAYFCASSQQPQGYTEAFFGQGTRLTVV.

The genes are TRBV12-3 or TRBV12-4 and TRBJ1-1, with no clear D. The V gene lost 0 bases and the J gene lost 0 bases, with 2 bases spanning the gap. There are 13 residues in the CDR3. The CDR3 loop is CASSLALNTEAFF. The CDR3 bases are TGTGCCAGCAGTTTAGCCCTGAACACTGAAGCTTTCTTT.

The chain joins TRBV2 to TRBJ2-5; the D is unclear. There are 13 residues in the CDR3. The V gene lost 2 bases and the J gene lost 1 base, with 5 bases spanning the gap. Germline V gene lookup returns CDR1 SNHLY and CDR2 FYNNEI. The CDR3 nucleotides are TGTGCCAGCAGTGAAAGGCTCCAAGAGACCCAGTACTTC. Its translation: CASSERLQETQYF.

In this sample, this clonotype turned up a few times. The V and J genes are TRBV7-2 and TRBJ2-5; 14 positions match TRBD2. There are 16 residues in the CDR3. The J segment lost 2 bases and the V segment lost 1 base, leaving 0 bases of the junction unmatched. Germline V gene data show CDR1 as SGHTA and CDR2 as FQGNSA. DNA of the CDR3: TGTGCCAGCAGCTTAGGACTAGCGGGGGGGCAAGAGACCCAGTACTTC. Translation: CASSLGLAGGQETQYF.

The gene calls are TRBV29-1 and TRBJ1-2, with 9 bases aligning to TRBD1. J was trimmed by 4 bases and V by 6 bases; bases with no gene match: 12. The CDR3 loop spans 15 amino acids. Germline V gives CDR1 SQVTM, CDR2 ANQGSEA. In nucleotides, the CDR3 is TGCAGCGTCCCCGTCCCAATGGGACAGGGCTATGGCTACACCTTC. It translates to CSVPVPMGQGYGYTF.

A few counts support this clonotype. This chain connects TRBV5-1 to TRBJ1-1; D is uncertain. Germline CDR1 SGHRS, CDR2 YFSETQ. The CDR3 contains 12 residues. Trimming took 7 bases from V and 0 from J, leaving 7 bases between them. The CDR3 sequence is CASGVMNTEAFF. CDR3 sequence (DNA): TGCGCCAGCGGGGTCATGAACACTGAAGCTTTCTTT.

V and J are TRBV24-1 and TRBJ2-2, with 7 bases identical to TRBD1. The V segment lost 10 bases and the J segment 4 bases; nucleotides outside the gene matches: 8. The CDR3 spans 14 residues. Germline assignment: CDR1 KGHDR and CDR2 SFDVKD. The CDR3 DNA sequence: TGTGCCACTTCCGGGACAGCACTCACCGGGGAGCTGTTTTTT. This translates into CATSGTALTGELFF.

The chain links TRBV7-3 to TRBJ2-1; the match to TRBD2 covers 12 bases. From germline, CDR1 is SGHTA and CDR2 FQGTGA. The CDR3 is made up of 15 amino acids. The ends lost 4 bases at V and 8 bases at J; junction bases unmatched: 6. The CDR3 bases are TGTGCCAGCAGCTCGACTAGCGGGAGTTACCATGAGCAGTTCTTC. Protein: CASSSTSGSYHEQFF. Combining the CDR3 with reference TRBV7-3 and TRBJ2-1 gives the whole variable domain GAGVSQTPSNKVTEKGKYVELRCDPISGHTALYWYRQSLGQGPEFLIYFQGTGAADDSGLPNDRFFAVRPEGSVSTLKIQRTERGDSAVYLCASSSTSGSYHEQFFGPGTRLTVL.

The V and J genes are TRBV10-1 and TRBJ2-1; 8 nucleotides match TRBD1. The germline gives CDR1 WNHNN, CDR2 SYGVQD (reference sequence). V dropped 5 bases and J dropped 4; count of bases not matched to a gene: 10. This CDR3 has 16 residues. DNA of the CDR3: TGCGCCAGCAGTAGGACAGGGTGGACTTTGTACAATGAGCAGTTCTTC. This gives the protein CASSRTGWTLYNEQFF.

The chain carries TRBV28 and TRBJ1-4; tentative D call: TRBD1 (5 bases). This CDR3 spans 15 amino acids. The germline V gene has CDR1 MDHEN and CDR2 SYDVKM. V was clipped by 5 bases and J by 7 bases, with 17 bases between them. CDR3 amino acids: CASSTFVRGLEKLFF. The CDR3, as DNA: TGTGCCAGCAGTACATTTGTGAGGGGCCTTGAAAAACTGTTTTTT.

The chain couples TRBV11-2 to TRBJ1-5; 7 positions agree with TRBD1. The V and J ends lost 4 bases and 4 bases, in that order; junction bases with no gene match: 4. This CDR3 is built from 14 residues. CDR1 is SGHAT, CDR2 FQNNGV, per germline. This CDR3 reads CASSSGTENQPQHF. As DNA, the CDR3 is TGTGCCAGCAGCTCCGGGACAGAAAATCAGCCCCAGCATTTT.

The CDR3, as DNA: TGTGCCAGCAGCTTAGAAAGAGTTCTGTCTGGGGCCAACGTCCTGACTTTC. Protein product: CASSLERVLSGANVLTF. This chain uses TRBV11-2 with TRBJ2-6; no reliable D call. Between the trimmed V and J ends, which lost 0 bases and 1 base, there was a span of 10 bases. CDR1 SGHAT and CDR2 FQNNGV come from the germline V gene. The CDR3 consists of 17 residues.